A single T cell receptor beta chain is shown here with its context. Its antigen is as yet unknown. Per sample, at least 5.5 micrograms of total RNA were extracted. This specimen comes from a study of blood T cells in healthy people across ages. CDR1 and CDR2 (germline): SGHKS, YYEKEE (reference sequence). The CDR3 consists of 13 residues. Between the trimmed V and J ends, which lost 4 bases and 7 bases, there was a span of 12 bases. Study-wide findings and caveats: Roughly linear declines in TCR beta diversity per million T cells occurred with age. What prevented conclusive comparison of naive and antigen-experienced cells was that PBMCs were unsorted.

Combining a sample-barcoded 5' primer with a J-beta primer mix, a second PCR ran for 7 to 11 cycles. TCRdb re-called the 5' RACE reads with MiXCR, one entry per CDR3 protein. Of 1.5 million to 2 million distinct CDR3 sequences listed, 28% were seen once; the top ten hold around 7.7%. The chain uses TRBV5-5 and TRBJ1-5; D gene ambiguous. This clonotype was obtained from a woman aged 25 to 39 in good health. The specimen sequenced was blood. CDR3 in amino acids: CASSPEGQQPQHF. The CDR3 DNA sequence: TGTGCCAGCAGCCCAGAAGGTCAACAGCCCCAGCATTTT.